Described below is a single TCR beta chain sequence and its context. This sample was included in a study of cytomegalovirus exposure and HLA in healthy donors. Study context: A prior study identified 120 million or so unique TCR beta sequences from 190 million or so T cells.

This CDR3 spans 18 amino acids. V was pared by 2 bases and J by 0 bases, with 20 bases between. This PCR relied on a set of 60 Vbeta primers and 13 Jbeta primers. Generated by immunoSEQ multiplex PCR, the TCRdb table keeps only in-frame clones and is missing some. The top ten clones hold approximately 4% of a sample with roughly 100,000 clones, around 86% of them seen once. This chain links TRBV23-1 with TRBJ2-7; TRBD1 is a possible D gene (6 bases). TRBV23-1 falls under the ORF class, with uncertain function. The TCR was taken from a female donor in good health and CMV-seropositive. Sequenced input: PBMCs. DNA of the CDR3: TGCGCCAGCAGTCAAAAAAAGCCAGGGGACCGTCGCTCCTACGAGCAGTACTTC. This gives the protein CASSQKKPGDRRSYEQYF.